The TCR beta chain described here comes from a study of OX40 agonist ivuxolimab in advanced cancers. About the research overall: Patients received ivuxolimab, an agonistic anti-OX40 (CD134) antibody. The dose-escalation cohort was over 65% male, with a mean age of around 60 years, ranging roughly 20 to 90. A diagnosis of hepatocellular carcinoma, melanoma, renal cell or head and neck cancer was present in dose-escalation patients.

About this clone: The antigen is not known.

Here immunoSEQ multiplex PCR was the method, and the copy in TCRdb shows in-frame clones only, minus some. The sample yields roughly 76,000 clones, around 90% seen once. Study results and limitations: Partial responders at 0.1-3.0 mg/kg had among the lowest clonal expansion.

Trimming pared 7 bases from V and 0 bases from J, leaving 12 bases between. Germline lookup yields CDR1 WNHNN and CDR2 SYGVQD (reference sequence). The CDR3 covers 15 residues. Here the sequenced sample was CD4+ or CD8+ T cells sorted from blood, taken in a trial of the OX40 agonist ivuxolimab. The rearrangement joins TRBV10-1 to TRBJ1-4; D gene ambiguous. The receptor was isolated from an adult with an advanced solid tumor such as melanoma, head and neck, liver or kidney cancer. The CDR3 DNA is TGCGCCAGCAAGACACAGCCTGCAACTAATGAAAAACTGTTTTTT. Translating gives CASKTQPATNEKLFF.